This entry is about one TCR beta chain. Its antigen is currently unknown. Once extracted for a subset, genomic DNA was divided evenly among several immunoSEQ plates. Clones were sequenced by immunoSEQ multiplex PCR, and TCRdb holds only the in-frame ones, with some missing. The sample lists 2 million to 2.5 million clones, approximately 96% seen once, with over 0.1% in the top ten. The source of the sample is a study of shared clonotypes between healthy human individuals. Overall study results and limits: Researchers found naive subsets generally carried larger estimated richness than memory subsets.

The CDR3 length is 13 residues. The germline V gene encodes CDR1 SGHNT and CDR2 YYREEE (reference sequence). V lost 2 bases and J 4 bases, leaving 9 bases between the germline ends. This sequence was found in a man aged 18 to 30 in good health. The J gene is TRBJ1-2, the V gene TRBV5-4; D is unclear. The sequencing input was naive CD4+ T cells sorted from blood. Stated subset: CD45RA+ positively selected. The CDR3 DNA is TGTGCCAGCAGCTTCGACGGATTCTATGGCTACACCTTC. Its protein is CASSFDGFYGYTF.